A selection of T cell receptor beta chains follows, all from one sample in a study of T cell repertoires in cytomegalovirus infection. These receptors lack a known antigen. One entry per CDR3 protein, called by TCRdb with MiXCR from the reads. The sample contains about 890,000 distinct CDR3 sequences, roughly 30% of which appear only once. The material sequenced was cultured CD8+ T cells from PBMCs, taken from culture after CMV antigen stimulation. These receptors all come from a human donor in good health (CMV status not recorded). Some clones in this sample may be carry-over from other donors' samples. Each CDR3 is given with its conserved first and last residue. D genes are given only for firm matches. Not every row has a clone size; where given, it reads once, few, many or a size class.

TRBJ1-1 | TRBD1 | TRBV11-2 | . | CASSPQTGDFAEAFF | TGTGCCAGCAGCCCCCAAACAGGGGATTTCGCTGAAGCTTTCTTT
TRBJ2-7 | . | TRBV6-1 | few | CASSYWGLGVYEQYF | TGTGCCAGCAGTTATTGGGGACTCGGTGTTTACGAGCAGTACTTC
TRBJ1-2 | . | TRBV20-1 | . | CSARGGGGGYTF | TGCAGTGCTAGGGGGGGGGGAGGCGGCTACACCTTC
TRBJ2-7 | . | TRBV2 | . | CASSFISDSSYEQYF | TGTGCCAGCAGTTTTATAAGCGATTCCTCCTACGAGCAGTACTTC
TRBJ2-5 | . | TRBV12-3/TRBV12-4 | . | CASRGGYGFQETQYF | TGTGCCAGCCGTGGTGGGTACGGTTTTCAAGAGACCCAGTACTTC
TRBJ2-7 | . | TRBV15 | few | CATSRITGYEQYF | TGTGCCACCAGCAGGATCACGGGGTACGAGCAGTACTTC
TRBJ1-1 | . | TRBV7-2 | many | CASSLRGVSTEAFF | TGTGCCAGCAGCTTACGGGGGGTATCGACTGAAGCTTTCTTT
TRBJ2-1 | . | TRBV4-2 | . | CASSQLDSASDEQFF | TGTGCCAGCAGCCAACTGGACAGCGCCTCGGATGAGCAGTTCTTC
TRBJ1-2 | TRBD1 | TRBV25-1 | many | CASSEGQGARGYTF | TGTGCCAGCAGTGAGGGACAGGGGGCTCGAGGCTACACCTTC
TRBJ2-1 | TRBD1 | TRBV4-1 | . | CASSQWQGAQENEQFF | TGCGCCAGCAGCCAATGGCAGGGGGCACAAGAGAATGAGCAGTTCTTC
TRBJ1-6 | TRBD1 | TRBV27 | few | CASSGGQGRNSPLHF | TGTGCCAGCAGTGGGGGACAGGGCCGAAATTCACCCCTCCACTTT
TRBJ1-1 | . | TRBV12-3/TRBV12-4 | . | CASSFAQADTEAFF | TGTGCCAGCAGTTTCGCTCAAGCAGACACTGAAGCTTTCTTT
TRBJ2-1 | TRBD1 | TRBV13 | . | CASSQGQGLYNEQFF | TGTGCCAGCAGCCAAGGACAGGGGCTATACAATGAGCAGTTCTTC
TRBJ2-1 | TRBD2 | TRBV6-1 | few | CASPGGISYNEQFF | TGTGCCAGCCCGGGAGGGATTTCCTACAATGAGCAGTTCTTC
TRBJ2-5 | . | TRBV5-6 | . | CASSLVGGLPETQYF | TGTGCCAGCAGCCTGGTGGGGGGGCTCCCTGAGACCCAGTACTTC
TRBJ1-1 | TRBD1 | TRBV7-2 | many | CASSFLGQGAPGTEAFF | TGTGCCAGCAGCTTTCTAGGACAGGGGGCGCCGGGCACTGAAGCTTTCTTT
TRBJ1-1 | . | TRBV6-2/TRBV6-3 | many | CASSYYKGIHTEAFF | TGTGCCAGCAGTTACTATAAGGGAATTCACACTGAAGCTTTCTTT
TRBJ2-1 | . | TRBV7-9 | . | CASSPGQGIDEQFF | TGTGCCAGCAGCCCCGGGCAGGGGATCGATGAGCAGTTCTTC
TRBJ2-3 | TRBD2 | TRBV7-2 | once | CVSSGGGRTDTQYF | TGTGTCAGCAGCGGGGGGGGTCGCACAGATACGCAGTATTTT
TRBJ1-2 | . | TRBV7-9 | few | CASRQIHGYTF | TGTGCCAGCAGACAGATACATGGCTACACCTTC
TRBJ2-1 | TRBD2 | TRBV7-8 | many | CASNFDLSGGYYNEQFF | TGTGCCAGCAACTTCGACCTTAGCGGGGGGTACTACAATGAGCAGTTCTTC
TRBJ1-6 | . | TRBV11-2 | . | CASSLEAGALLPLHF | TGTGCCAGCAGCTTAGAGGCGGGGGCGCTACTGCCCCTCCACTTT
TRBJ2-3 | TRBD2 | TRBV12-3/TRBV12-4 | . | CASGLAGGRYGTDTQYF | TGTGCCAGTGGACTAGCGGGGGGGCGGTACGGCACAGATACGCAGTATTTT
TRBJ2-1 | TRBD1 | TRBV7-9 | many | CASSTRQGAVGNEQFF | TGTGCCAGCAGCACCAGACAGGGGGCGGTTGGCAATGAGCAGTTCTTC
TRBJ1-5 | TRBD1 | TRBV10-3 | . | CAISESTPGGYNQPQHF | TGTGCCATCAGTGAGTCGACGCCAGGGGGTTACAATCAGCCCCAGCATTTT
TRBJ1-1 | . | TRBV6-4 | . | CASSVLPNDGNTEAFF | TGTGCCAGCAGTGTACTCCCCAACGACGGTAACACTGAAGCTTTCTTT
TRBJ1-1 | TRBD1 | TRBV29-1 | . | CSVDGQGGEAFF | TGCAGCGTTGATGGGCAGGGGGGAGAAGCTTTCTTT
TRBJ1-5 | TRBD1 | TRBV19 | many | CAAGYRGEGQPQHF | TGTGCCGCCGGGTACAGGGGGGAAGGTCAGCCCCAGCATTTT
TRBJ1-1 | TRBD1 | TRBV7-6 | few | CASSLGGQLEAFF | TGTGCCAGCAGCTTAGGGGGACAGTTGGAGGCTTTCTTT
TRBJ1-1 | . | TRBV11-1 | . | CASWRGQTEAFF | TGTGCCAGCTGGCGGGGGCAGACTGAAGCTTTCTTT
TRBJ1-5 | TRBD1 | TRBV11-2 | many | CASSTRDRGNQPQHF | TGTGCCAGCAGCACCCGGGACAGGGGCAATCAGCCCCAGCATTTT
TRBJ1-5 | . | TRBV2 | once | CASSEEGGVYQPQHF | TGTGCCAGCAGTGAAGAGGGTGGGGTATATCAGCCCCAGCATTTT